This T cell receptor beta chain derives from a study of T cell repertoires in cytomegalovirus infection (dated by TCRdb to about 2019). About the study as a whole: Donor HLA type was relevant to the analysis, because carriage of CMV infection together with the matching HLA type was indicated by public TCR beta signatures.

A distance of 14 bases separates the germline ends of V and J, which lose 1 base and 5 bases respectively. CDR1 and CDR2 are read off the germline V gene as SNHLY and FYNNEI. From the cysteine through the phenylalanine, the CDR3 covers 16 amino acids. The CDR3 DNA has 48 bases and is translated from base 1. As for this clonotype: This receptor's antigen is unknown. Per-base qualities were not stored, and no clone one base away is much larger.

Broader findings and caveats from the paper: In both this cohort and an independent cohort of 300 to 450 donors, the cumulative frequency of public TCR beta family members distinguished carriers of CMV infection plus the relevant HLA type. In the ex vivo response, HLA-C-restricted CMV-specific TCR beta clonotypes were dominant, and in two of eight donors the single most frequent clonotype came from this HLA-C-restricted group.

The data were produced on an Illumina HiSeq 1500. The public reads were reprocessed in TCRdb via fastp at Q25 and MiXCR, keeping in-frame beta chains. Each CDR3 protein appears once, grouped with its most common genes and DNA. This sample comprises fewer than 700,000 distinct CDR3 sequences, about 24% of them detected only once. In total, the top ten clones hold 7.5% to 9% of the sample. The sample consisted of CD8+ T cells from PBMCs. This receptor was taken from a human donor in good health (CMV status not recorded). Some clones in this sample may be carry-over from other donors' samples. The sequence is built from TRBV2 and TRBJ2-2, with TRBD2 as a weak D call on 7 bases. The encoded CDR3 is CASSEEAGARTGELFF. The DNA sequence is TGTGCCAGCAGTGAAGAGGCGGGGGCGAGGACCGGGGAGCTGTTTTTT.